The 2 T cell receptor beta chains reported below all come from one sample, sequenced in a study of T cells in Graves' hyperthyroidism and ophthalmopathy. Regions amplified from RNA transcripts were the TCR beta CDR3 regions. When the TCR CDR3 underwent first-round RT-PCR, the HTBI primer set was used. From the multiplex PCR reads, TCRdb called clonotypes with MiXCR, one entry per CDR3 protein. The sample carries approximately 490,000 distinct CDR3 sequences, roughly 22% recorded once. Input material: blood. These receptors came from a woman in her 70s with Graves' ophthalmopathy.

This clonotype was counted once. A read error may be the cause here, since a much bigger clone is one base away. J is TRBJ2-5 and V is TRBV7-9; the D is unclear. This CDR3 contains 15 residues. CDR1 SEHNR and CDR2 FQNEAQ come from the germline V gene (reference sequence). CDR3 loop: CAGSLNWGVQETQYF. The CDR3 DNA reads as TGTGCCGGCAGCTTAAACTGGGGTGTCCAAGAGACCCAGTACTTC.

This clonotype was observed many times. As DNA, the CDR3 is TGTGCCAGCAGTTACTCTCCCCGAAACACTGAAGCTTTCTTT. This sequence encodes CASSYSPRNTEAFF. The rearrangement links TRBV6-5 to TRBJ1-1; D gene unclear. There are 14 residues in the CDR3. V dropped 0 bases and J dropped 2 bases, with 7 bases sitting between them. CDR1 is MNHEY, CDR2 SVGAGI, per germline.